This entry lists 14 T cell receptor beta chains sequenced from one sample in a study of T cells after yellow fever vaccination. Via MiXCR, TCRdb re-called the 5' RACE reads, giving one row per CDR3 protein. The sample consists of roughly 85,000 distinct CDR3 sequences, approximately 12% of them appearing once. The source material was CD8+ T cells not binding an NS4B(214-222) dextramer, sorted from PBMCs, sampled roughly 20 days after the first yellow fever vaccination. The receptors shown here come from a man aged 18 to 30 who received the YFV17D yellow fever vaccine.

This clonotype was seen a handful of times. The V call is TRBV3-1, the J call TRBJ2-3, with a possible D match to TRBD1 (6 bases). Germline-derived CDR1 and CDR2 are LGHDT and YNNKEL (reference sequence). The CDR3 contains 17 residues. Trimming pared 0 bases from V and 4 bases from J, leaving 17 bases between. In DNA, the CDR3 is TGTGCCAGCAGCCAAGATGATCAGGGGCTAACCGCAGATACGCAGTATTTT. Protein sequence: CASSQDDQGLTADTQYF.

The chain joins TRBV15 to TRBJ1-2, with 8 bases lining up with TRBD1. Per germline, CDR1 LNHNV and CDR2 YYDKDF (reference sequence). The CDR3 extends over 15 amino acids. J was trimmed by 4 bases and V by 5 bases; bases with no gene match: 9. The CDR3 protein is CATSQTGEVSYGYTF. CDR3 bases: TGTGCCACCAGCCAGACAGGGGAAGTGAGCTATGGCTACACCTTC.

This chain joins TRBV15 and TRBJ2-7; 14 bases match TRBD2. Germline V gene sequence: CDR1 LNHNV, CDR2 YYDKDF (reference sequence). V was clipped by 5 bases and J by 3 bases; unmatched bases: 3. This CDR3 region has 15 residues. CDR3 DNA: TGTGCCACCAGCGCAGGGACTAGCGGGGGCTACGAGCAGTACGTC. As protein: CATSAGTSGGYEQYV.

This clonotype was seen more than once but under ten times. This rearrangement joins TRBV5-4 to TRBJ1-1; no firm D call. Trimming took off 0 bases at V and 3 bases at J, with 12 bases between the two ends. The V gene's germline CDR1 is SGHNT and CDR2 YYREEE (reference sequence). CDR3 length: 15 amino acids. CDR3 bases: TGTGCCAGCAGCTTGGGCCGGGTCATGGACACTGAAGCTTTCTTT. Translation: CASSLGRVMDTEAFF.

This clonotype has at least ten counts. This sequence joins TRBV7-6 and TRBJ2-1; no firm D call. The V end was cut by 5 bases, the J end by 2 bases, with 7 bases between. Germline V gene lookup returns CDR1 SGHVS and CDR2 FNYEAQ. This CDR3 comprises 13 residues. CDR3 loop: CASSKTTYNEQFF. CDR3 sequence (DNA): TGTGCCAGCAGCAAAACCACCTACAATGAGCAGTTCTTC.

This rearrangement joins TRBV20-1 to TRBJ2-3; D remains unclear. CDR3 length: 11 amino acids. Trimming left V 6 bases short and J 2 bases short, with 6 bases between. Germline V gene data show CDR1 as DFQATT and CDR2 as SNEGSKA (reference sequence). CDR3 sequence (DNA): TGCAGTGCCAGGACCACAGATACGCAGTATTTT. This sequence encodes CSARTTDTQYF.

In its sample, this clonotype was seen a few times. CDR3 sequence: CASSERAGEGYGYTF. Written as DNA, the CDR3 is TGTGCCAGCAGTGAAAGGGCAGGGGAAGGCTATGGCTACACCTTC. V and J are TRBV2 and TRBJ1-2, with D maybe TRBD1 (6 bases). This CDR3 has 15 residues. Germline V gene lookup returns CDR1 SNHLY and CDR2 FYNNEI. The V and J ends lost 2 bases and 4 bases respectively, with 14 bases between them.

The rearrangement joins TRBV29-1 to TRBJ2-1, with 7 bases that match TRBD2. The V and J ends lost 5 bases and 1 base, in that order; junction bases with no gene match: 2. The germline CDR1 and CDR2 sequences are SQVTM and ANQGSEA. The CDR3 is 13 residues long. CDR3 in amino acids: CSVQGGSYNEQFF. DNA for the CDR3: TGCAGCGTTCAGGGAGGGTCCTACAATGAGCAGTTCTTC.

The V call is TRBV28, the J call TRBJ2-5; 8 bases agree with TRBD2. The CDR3 runs to 17 residues. V dropped 2 bases and J dropped 3; count of bases not matched to a gene: 11. Germline CDR1 and CDR2: MDHEN and SYDVKM. CDR3 amino acids: CASSLNPGRDAEETQYF. In DNA, the CDR3 is TGTGCCAGCAGTTTAAATCCCGGGAGGGACGCAGAAGAGACCCAGTACTTC. Complete variable domain (other parts from reference TRBV28 and TRBJ2-5): DVKVTQSSRYLVKRTGEKVFLECVQDMDHENMFWYRQDPGLGLRLIYFSYDVKMKEKGDIPEGYSVSREKKERFSLILESASTNQTSMYLCASSLNPGRDAEETQYFGPGTRLLVL.

This clonotype was counted between two and nine times. The chain joins TRBV28 to TRBJ1-5; D gene uncertain. Germline V CDR1 and CDR2: MDHEN, SYDVKM. Deletions cut 2 bases from V and 3 bases from J, with 11 bases between. The CDR3 has 15 amino acids. As DNA, the CDR3 is TGTGCCAGCAGTTTAGTTCACAGCAACAATCAGCCCCAGCATTTT. Translation: CASSLVHSNNQPQHF. Complete variable domain (other parts from reference TRBV28 and TRBJ1-5): DVKVTQSSRYLVKRTGEKVFLECVQDMDHENMFWYRQDPGLGLRLIYFSYDVKMKEKGDIPEGYSVSREKKERFSLILESASTNQTSMYLCASSLVHSNNQPQHFGDGTRLSIL.

This clonotype was picked up many times. This chain joins TRBV6-2 or TRBV6-3 and TRBJ2-3; D uncertain. The V and J ends lost 0 bases and 2 bases respectively, with 12 bases between them. Germline CDR1 reads MNHEY; CDR2 reads SVGEGT. The CDR3 contains 16 residues. CDR3 region: CASSYSSSPITDTQYF. The DNA of the CDR3 is TGTGCCAGCAGTTACTCGTCCAGTCCGATCACAGATACGCAGTATTTT.

This clonotype has at least ten counts. The chain is built from TRBV12-3 or TRBV12-4 and TRBJ2-2; TRBD1 is a possible D gene (6 bases). The V end lost 2 bases, the J end lost 7 bases, and 23 bases lay between the germline ends. This CDR3 has 18 amino acids. Here the CDR3 reads CASSLPLGRGVFRGELFF. The CDR3 DNA reads as TGTGCCAGCAGTTTACCCCTTGGCAGGGGAGTATTTCGCGGGGAGCTGTTTTTT.

This clonotype was seen more than once but under ten times. The CDR3: CASSVVMGGTDTQYF. The CDR3 DNA sequence: TGTGCCAGCAGCGTAGTGATGGGGGGCACAGATACGCAGTATTTT. This sequence joins TRBV9 and TRBJ2-3; D is tentatively TRBD1 or TRBD2 (5 bases each). The CDR3 is 15 residues long. Germline-derived CDR1 and CDR2 are SGDLS and YYNGEE. Trimming shortened V by 0 bases and J by 1 base, and 9 bases separated the two germline ends.

This clonotype was found a few times. The chain combines TRBV5-5 with TRBJ2-1; D is perhaps TRBD1 or TRBD2 (5 bases each). Between the trimmed V and J ends, which lost 5 bases and 9 bases, there was a span of 12 bases. Germline V gene lookup returns CDR1 SGHKS and CDR2 YYEKEE (reference sequence). CDR3 length: 12 residues. The CDR3 bases are TGTGCCAGCAGTCCTGGGGGTAGTGAGCAGTTCTTC. This translates into CASSPGGSEQFF.